This TCR beta chain was recovered during a study of OX40 agonist ivuxolimab in advanced cancers. In the study overall: Those enrolled were 80% to 85% male, with a mean age of around 60 years and ages from about 20 to 85. Study-wide points: In the 0.1-3.0 mg/kg groups, partial responders showed among the lowest expansion.

Concerning this clone itself: Its antigen is currently unknown.

Measured with immunoSEQ multiplex PCR; TCRdb has only the in-frame clones, and not every one. This table holds about 83,000 clones, roughly 85% found once. This sample comprised CD4+ or CD8+ T cells sorted from blood, obtained in a trial of the OX40 agonist ivuxolimab. The clonotype comes from an adult with an advanced solid tumor such as melanoma, head and neck, liver or kidney cancer.

CDR3 coding DNA: TGTGCCAGCAGCCCTCAAGAGACCCAGTACTTC. This codes for CASSPQETQYF. The chain is built from TRBV7-9 and TRBJ2-5; D not certain. Between the trimmed V and J ends, which lost 5 bases and 2 bases, there was a span of 3 bases. The germline V gene has CDR1 SEHNR and CDR2 FQNEAQ (reference sequence). CDR3 length: 11 amino acids.